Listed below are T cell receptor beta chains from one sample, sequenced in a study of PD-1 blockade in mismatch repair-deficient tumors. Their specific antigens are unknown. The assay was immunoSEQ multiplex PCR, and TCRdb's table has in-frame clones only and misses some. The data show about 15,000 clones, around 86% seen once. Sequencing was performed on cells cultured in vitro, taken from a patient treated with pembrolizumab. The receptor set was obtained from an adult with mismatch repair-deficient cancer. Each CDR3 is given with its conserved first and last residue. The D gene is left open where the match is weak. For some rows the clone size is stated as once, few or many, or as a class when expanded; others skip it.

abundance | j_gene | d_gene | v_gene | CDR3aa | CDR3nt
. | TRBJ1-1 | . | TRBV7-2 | CASSLGVLAAFF | TGTGCCAGCAGCTTAGGGGTGCTGGCAGCTTTCTTT
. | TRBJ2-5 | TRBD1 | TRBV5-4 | CASSLSNLQGGTQYF | TGTGCCAGCAGCTTGTCCAACTTACAGGGGGGGACCCAGTACTTC
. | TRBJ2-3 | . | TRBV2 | CASSGRQTSADTQYF | TGTGCCAGCAGTGGGCGGCAAACTTCGGCAGATACGCAGTATTTT
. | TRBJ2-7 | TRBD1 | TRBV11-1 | CASSSMGQGLSYEQYF | TGTGCCAGCAGCTCCATGGGACAGGGTCTCTCCTACGAGCAGTACTTC
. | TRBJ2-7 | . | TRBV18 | CASSPALEKFSYEQYF | TGTGCCAGCTCACCAGCACTGGAAAAGTTCTCCTACGAGCAGTACTTC
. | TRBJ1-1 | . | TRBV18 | CASSPEAGSTEAFF | TGTGCCAGCTCACCCGAAGCGGGGAGCACTGAAGCTTTCTTT
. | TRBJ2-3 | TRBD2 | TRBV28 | CASSLKLAGIPSTDTQYF | TGTGCCAGCAGTTTAAAACTAGCGGGTATTCCTAGCACAGATACGCAGTATTTT
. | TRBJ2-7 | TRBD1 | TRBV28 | CASGTGGYEQYF | TGTGCCAGCGGAACAGGGGGCTACGAGCAGTACTTC
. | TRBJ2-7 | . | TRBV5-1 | CASSLGLFGNYEQYF | TGCGCCAGCAGCTTGGGACTATTCGGCAACTACGAGCAGTACTTC
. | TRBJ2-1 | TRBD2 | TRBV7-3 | CASSLTSVNFNEQFF | TGTGCCAGCAGCCTGACTAGCGTTAATTTCAATGAGCAGTTCTTC
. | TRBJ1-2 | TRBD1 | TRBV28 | CASSLTGYGYTF | TGTGCCAGCAGTTTGACAGGGTATGGCTACACCTTC
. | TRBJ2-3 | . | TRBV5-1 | CASSLFPGGTDTQYF | TGCGCCAGCAGCTTGTTCCCAGGAGGCACAGATACGCAGTATTTT
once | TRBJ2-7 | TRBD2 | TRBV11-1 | CASTEYPGGGEQYF | TGTGCCAGCACCGAATATCCGGGAGGGGGTGAGCAGTACTTC
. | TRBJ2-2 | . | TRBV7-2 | CASSLYTGELFF | TGTGCCAGCAGCCTTTACACCGGGGAGCTGTTTTTT
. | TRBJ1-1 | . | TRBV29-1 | CSVVSTFADTEAFF | TGCAGCGTCGTCAGTACCTTTGCCGACACTGAAGCTTTCTTT
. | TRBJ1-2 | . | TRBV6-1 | CASMQGSYGYTF | TGTGCCAGCATGCAGGGCTCGTATGGCTACACCTTC
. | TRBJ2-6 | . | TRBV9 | CASSVVWESGANVLTF | TGTGCCAGCAGCGTAGTGTGGGAATCTGGGGCCAACGTCCTGACTTTC
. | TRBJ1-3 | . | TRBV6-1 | CASSQRQGNTIYF | TGTGCCAGCAGTCAACGACAGGGAAACACCATATATTTT